A selection of T cell receptor beta chains follows, all from one sample in a study of blood T cell repertoires in COVID-19. Using immunoSEQ multiplex PCR, the repertoire was profiled, and TCRdb retains in-frame clones only, with some absent. Here the sample spans about 98,000 clones, approximately 80% being singletons. Sequenced material: peripheral blood. All receptors come from a man in his 60s with acute or convalescent COVID-19. The CDR3 runs from the conserved cysteine through the conserved F or W. Fields, in order: V gene, J gene, CDR3 protein.

V: TRBV19
J: TRBJ2-5
CDR3: CASSQVVQETQYF

V: TRBV5-6
J: TRBJ1-2
CDR3: CASSFQGMLIGYTF

V: TRBV6-6
J: TRBJ1-6
CDR3: CASSKEGGSPLHF

V: TRBV5-5
J: TRBJ2-1
CDR3: CASRLGQGLYNEQFF

V: TRBV19
J: TRBJ2-1
CDR3: CASSINPGLAGNAYNEQFF

V: TRBV24-1
J: TRBJ2-2
CDR3: CATSDWGTGNTGELFF

V: TRBV6-5
J: TRBJ2-3
CDR3: CASSLAGPSTDTQYF

V: TRBV4-1
J: TRBJ2-1
CDR3: CASSLSSGANEQFF

V: TRBV7-2
J: TRBJ1-2
CDR3: CASSADRGGGYTF

V: TRBV5-1
J: TRBJ1-1
CDR3: CASSTETGINTEAFF

V: TRBV5-6
J: TRBJ1-2
CDR3: CASGAVYGYTF

V: TRBV3-1/TRBV3-2
J: TRBJ1-3
CDR3: CASSPGGFGNTIYF

V: TRBV3-1/TRBV3-2
J: TRBJ1-6
CDR3: CASSSPSTSKNSPLHF

V: TRBV7-9
J: TRBJ2-1
CDR3: CASSLLAGEYNEQFF

V: TRBV27
J: TRBJ2-2
CDR3: CASSPQVVTGELFF

V: TRBV6-4
J: TRBJ2-1
CDR3: CASSDWFGDRHSEQFF

V: TRBV25-1
J: TRBJ2-1
CDR3: CASRPQGASGKNEQFF

V: TRBV4-1
J: TRBJ2-2
CDR3: CASSQDLLGAGELFF

V: TRBV7-9
J: TRBJ1-3
CDR3: CASSLALRSSGNTIYF

V: TRBV29-1
J: TRBJ2-5
CDR3: CSVEDSAGAETQYF

V: TRBV19
J: TRBJ2-1
CDR3: CASSIPSSAGGVHEQFF

V: TRBV5-6
J: TRBJ2-1
CDR3: CASSLKGLNEQFF

V: TRBV6-5
J: TRBJ1-3
CDR3: CASSTGSSGNTIYF

V: TRBV7-2
J: TRBJ1-2
CDR3: CASSWTGDYGYTF

V: TRBV29-1
J: TRBJ2-3
CDR3: CSAPTGTGSTDTQYF

V: TRBV3-1/TRBV3-2
J: TRBJ1-4
CDR3: CASSQQTGGKKLFF

V: TRBV7-8
J: TRBJ1-2
CDR3: CASSLLIQGDYGYTF

V: TRBV3-1/TRBV3-2
J: TRBJ1-2
CDR3: CASSPDPGQGNYGYTF

V: TRBV19
J: TRBJ2-5
CDR3: CASRAWGSRQETQYF

V: TRBV11-2
J: TRBJ2-1
CDR3: CASSLDLASGRGEQFF

V: TRBV3-1/TRBV3-2
J: TRBJ2-5
CDR3: CASSQELETQYF

V: TRBV5-5
J: TRBJ2-5
CDR3: CASSLWAGAYTETQYF

V: TRBV9
J: TRBJ1-2
CDR3: CASSVGYEVGYTF

V: TRBV7-8
J: TRBJ1-2
CDR3: CASSLNIDPGTNYGYTF

V: TRBV11-2
J: TRBJ2-5
CDR3: CASSSETQYF

V: TRBV4-1
J: TRBJ2-1
CDR3: CASSQVEAGRSYNEQFF

V: TRBV6-5
J: TRBJ2-1
CDR3: CASTPAGGPNNEQFF

V: TRBV5-6
J: TRBJ1-1
CDR3: CASSLPGNTEAFF

V: TRBV19
J: TRBJ1-2
CDR3: CASSETEPYGYTF

V: TRBV5-1
J: TRBJ2-1
CDR3: CASSHGQGGDEQFF

V: TRBV6-2/TRBV6-3
J: TRBJ1-5
CDR3: CASSYGQQPQHF

V: TRBV12-2
J: TRBJ2-7
CDR3: CAIPPSPGGPSYEQYF

V: TRBV7-9
J: TRBJ1-1
CDR3: CASSLAGQHPRGAFF

V: TRBV6-5
J: TRBJ1-3
CDR3: CASSRTGSGNTIYF

V: TRBV15
J: TRBJ2-3
CDR3: CATSRGLEPLTDTQYF

V: TRBV19
J: TRBJ1-2
CDR3: CASSIEGTHYGYTF

V: TRBV10-2
J: TRBJ1-2
CDR3: CASSEKGGDYGYTF

V: TRBV12-3/TRBV12-4
J: TRBJ2-1
CDR3: CASSFSGNEQFF

V: TRBV7-3
J: TRBJ2-7
CDR3: CASSPTGTGSSYEQYF

V: TRBV11-2
J: TRBJ1-1
CDR3: CASSLDLAGGPEAFF

V: TRBV5-4
J: TRBJ2-3
CDR3: CASSLEGGAGTDTQYF

V: TRBV14
J: TRBJ1-1
CDR3: CASSHRQGSHTEAFF

V: TRBV10-2
J: TRBJ2-7
CDR3: CASSEGVDSAYF